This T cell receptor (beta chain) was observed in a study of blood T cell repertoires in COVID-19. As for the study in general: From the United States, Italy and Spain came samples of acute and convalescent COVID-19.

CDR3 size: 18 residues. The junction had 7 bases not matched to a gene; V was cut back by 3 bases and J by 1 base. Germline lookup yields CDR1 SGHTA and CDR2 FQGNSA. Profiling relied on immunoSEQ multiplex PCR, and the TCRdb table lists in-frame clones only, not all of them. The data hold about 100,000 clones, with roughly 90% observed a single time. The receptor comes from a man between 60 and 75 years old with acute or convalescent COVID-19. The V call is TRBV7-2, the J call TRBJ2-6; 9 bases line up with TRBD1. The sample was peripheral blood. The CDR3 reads CASSLGQGRVSGANVLTF. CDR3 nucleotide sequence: TGTGCCAGCAGCTTGGGACAGGGTCGAGTTTCTGGGGCCAACGTCCTGACTTTC.